Each of the 16 T cell receptor beta chains below was sequenced from the same sample in a study of cytomegalovirus exposure and HLA in healthy donors. The data were produced by immunoSEQ multiplex PCR, yet TCRdb's version contains in-frame clones alone and is incomplete. Among under 300,000 clones listed, 80% to 90% were seen once. Sequenced sample: PBMCs. The receptors shown here come from a woman aged 18-30 years in good health and CMV-seronegative.

The chain uses TRBV5-1 and TRBJ1-3, with D possibly matching TRBD1 (6 bases). The V end was cut by 3 bases, the J end by 4 bases, with 20 bases between. The CDR3 has 17 amino acids. Looked up from germline, CDR1 is SGHRS and CDR2 is YFSETQ. CDR3 residues: CASSSSGTTQIGNTIYF. CDR3 coding DNA: TGCGCCAGCAGCTCGTCCGGGACAACTCAAATCGGAAACACCATATATTTT. The variable domain in full, completed from reference TRBV5-1 and TRBJ1-3, reads KAGVTQTPRYLIKTRGQQVTLSCSPISGHRSVSWYQQTPGQGLQFLFEYFSETQRNKGNFPGRFSGRQFSNSRSEMNVSTLELGDSALYLCASSSSGTTQIGNTIYFGEGSWLTVV.

The table lists this clone with a few counts. V is TRBV7-9 and J is TRBJ1-6, with D maybe TRBD1 (5 bases). The CDR3 spans 13 residues. CDR1 is SEHNR and CDR2 is FQNEAQ in the germline V gene (reference sequence). Trimming removed 6 bases at V and 9 bases at J, with 12 bases between. The CDR3 region is CASSQEGVSPLHF. CDR3 nucleotide sequence: TGTGCCAGCAGTCAAGAAGGGGTTTCACCCCTCCACTTT. The entire variable domain, with the rest obtained from reference TRBV7-9 and TRBJ1-6, is as follows: DTGVSQNPRHKITKRGQNVTFRCDPISEHNRLYWYRQTLGQGPEFLTYFQNEAQLEKSRLLSDRFSAERPKGSFSTLEIQRTEQGDSAMYLCASSQEGVSPLHFGNGTRLTVT.

The chain has TRBV2 and TRBJ2-1; 9 nucleotides line up with TRBD1. CDR1 and CDR2 from the germline V gene are SNHLY and FYNNEI. Unmatched junction bases numbered 12, after V lost 6 bases and J lost 9 bases. The CDR3 is 15 residues long. The CDR3 region is CASRRGTGPFPEQFF. DNA for the CDR3: TGTGCCAGCAGGAGAGGGACAGGGCCCTTTCCTGAGCAGTTCTTC.

V usage is TRBV10-3 and J usage is TRBJ2-7; D ambiguous. The CDR3 has 14 residues. The germline CDR1 and CDR2 sequences are ENHRY and SYGVKD. V was trimmed by 6 bases and J by 0 bases, leaving 12 bases between them. The chain's CDR3 is CAIRADWSSYEQYF. The DNA for the CDR3 is TGTGCCATCAGGGCAGACTGGAGCTCCTACGAGCAGTACTTC.

This sequence joins TRBV6-6 and TRBJ2-4; D gene ambiguous. The CDR3 spans 15 residues. Trimming stripped 2 bases from V and 2 bases from J, with 10 bases between. Germline CDR1 and CDR2: MNHNY and SVGAGI (reference sequence). CDR3 residues: CASSYEPNPKNIQYF. The CDR3 region has the DNA TGTGCCAGCAGTTACGAGCCTAACCCCAAAAACATTCAGTACTTC.

This chain links TRBV6-5 with TRBJ2-7; D is possibly TRBD1 (5 bases). The germline CDR1 and CDR2 sequences are MNHEY and SVGAGI. The V and J ends lost 0 bases and 9 bases respectively, with 18 bases between them. This CDR3 spans 15 amino acids. The CDR3 sequence: CASSYSPTVGPWQYF. In DNA, the CDR3 is TGTGCCAGCAGTTACTCCCCGACAGTGGGGCCGTGGCAGTACTTC.

The chain joins TRBV27 to TRBJ1-1; TRBD1 aligns across 9 bases. In germline, CDR1 is MNHEY, CDR2 SMNVEV (reference sequence). The CDR3 runs to 14 residues. Trimming removed 3 bases from V and 5 bases from J; junction bases left unmatched: 4. CDR3 region: CASSFGTGRTEAFF. The CDR3 DNA reads as TGTGCCAGCAGTTTCGGGACAGGGAGAACTGAAGCTTTCTTT.

This rearrangement joins TRBV13 to TRBJ1-1; D not certain. In germline, CDR1 is PRHDT, CDR2 FYEKMQ (reference sequence). V gave up 4 bases and J gave up 1 base, with 10 bases separating them. This CDR3 region has 14 residues. CDR3 in amino acids: CASSSGRGNTEAFF. DNA for the CDR3: TGTGCCAGCAGCTCCGGACGGGGGAACACTGAAGCTTTCTTT.

The sample holds one count of this clone. V usage is TRBV6-5 and J usage is TRBJ1-1; 10 bases map to TRBD1. With V trimmed by 6 bases and J by 3 bases, 4 bases remained unmatched. The germline gives CDR1 MNHEY, CDR2 SVGAGI. There are 14 residues in the CDR3. This CDR3 reads CASSGQGGYTEAFF. As DNA, the CDR3 is TGTGCCAGCAGCGGACAGGGGGGTTACACTGAAGCTTTCTTT.

The V and J genes are TRBV9 and TRBJ2-2, with 9 bases lining up with TRBD2. Trimming cost V 4 bases and J 1 base; bases outside gene matches: 8. Looked up from germline, CDR1 is SGDLS and CDR2 is YYNGEE. The CDR3 contains 17 residues. CDR3 sequence reads: CASSPQWRGGNTGELFF. Here the CDR3 DNA reads TGTGCCAGCAGCCCCCAGTGGCGGGGGGGGAACACCGGGGAGCTGTTTTTT.

As concerns this clone: At one end the junction does not follow the germline gene, possibly because of a read error. V gene TRBV20-1 combines with J gene TRBJ2-2, with TRBD1 as a possible D gene (5 bases). CDR3 length: 11 amino acids. CDR1 DFQATT and CDR2 SNEGSKA come from the germline V gene (reference sequence). The CDR3 bases are TGTCCTCCAGGGTCCGGCGGGGAGCTGTTTTTT. Translation: CPPGSGGELFF.

The chain combines TRBV29-1 with TRBJ1-1; 9 bases fit TRBD1. The CDR3 extends over 18 amino acids. Germline CDR1 reads SQVTM; CDR2 reads ANQGSEA. V dropped 1 base and J dropped 0; count of bases not matched to a gene: 12. The CDR3 DNA reads as TGCAGCGTTGAAGGGGGTAGACAGGGGGATACGATGAACACTGAAGCTTTCTTT. Translated, it gives CSVEGGRQGDTMNTEAFF. The full variable domain, its missing parts supplied by reference TRBV29-1 and TRBJ1-1, is SAVISQKPSRDICQRGTSLTIQCQVDSQVTMMFWYRQQPGQSLTLIATANQGSEATYESGFVIDKFPISRPNLTFSTLTVSNMSPEDSSIYLCSVEGGRQGDTMNTEAFFGQGTRLTVV.

About this clone itself: This sample includes further DNA sequences coding for the same CDR3. The J gene is TRBJ1-2, the V gene TRBV7-2, with D possibly being TRBD1 (6 bases). Trimming stripped 8 bases from V and 0 bases from J, with 10 bases between. From germline, CDR1 is SGHTA and CDR2 FQGNSA. The CDR3 totals 13 residues. The CDR3, as DNA: TGTGCCAGCCGCAGGACAGCTAACTATGGCTACACCTTC. Translation gives CASRRTANYGYTF.

The V and J genes are TRBV5-4 and TRBJ1-2, with 9 bases lining up with TRBD1. Germline CDR1 is SGHNT and CDR2 is YYREEE (reference sequence). V gave up 4 bases and J gave up 0 bases; unmatched junction bases: 7. The CDR3 has 16 residues. This CDR3 reads CASSLPGDRANYGYTF. Here the CDR3 DNA reads TGTGCCAGCAGCCTGCCGGGGGACAGGGCTAACTATGGCTACACCTTC.

The chain uses TRBV4-3 and TRBJ1-6; 9 bases are shared with TRBD1. V gave up 3 bases and J gave up 9 bases; unmatched junction bases: 9. CDR1 is LGHNA, CDR2 YSLEER, per germline. This CDR3 is built from 16 residues. The CDR3 region is CASSHATGTGSSPLHF. The CDR3 bases are TGCGCCAGCAGCCATGCGACCGGGACAGGGAGTTCACCCCTCCACTTT.

The chain is built from TRBV5-1 and TRBJ2-1, with 7 bases matching TRBD2. The germline gives CDR1 SGHRS, CDR2 YFSETQ. The CDR3 is 15 residues long. Unmatched junction bases numbered 6, after V lost 2 bases and J lost 4 bases. The CDR3 reads CASSLPSGGYNEQFF. In DNA, the CDR3 is TGCGCCAGCAGCTTACCTAGCGGAGGATACAATGAGCAGTTCTTC.